Shown below are 5 T cell receptor beta chains from a single sample sequenced in a study of human T cells and chemical hapten exposure. MiXCR was run by TCRdb on the RACE reads, yielding one entry per CDR3 protein. The sample contains more than 45,000 distinct CDR3 sequences, over 10% of which appear only once. Stated time point: patch test 3, about 24 weeks after DPC sensitization. Indicated treatment: therapeutic diphenylcyclopropenone sensitization with weekly scalp DPC. This sample comprised whole blood, obtained in connection with sensitization to the hapten diphenylcyclopropenone (DPC). The source is a man aged 25 to 45 with alopecia areata. Some clones in this sample may be carry-over from other donors' samples.

With respect to this clonotype: A read error may be the cause here, since a much bigger clone is one base away. The V gene is TRBV5-1, the J gene TRBJ1-1; D is ambiguous. CDR1 is SGHRS, CDR2 YFSETQ, per germline. V lost 0 bases and J 5 bases, leaving 11 bases between the germline ends. The CDR3 sequence is 14 residues long. In DNA, the CDR3 is TGCGCCAGCAGCTTGGAGGCCCTCCAGACTGAAGCTTTCTTT. Protein sequence: CASSLEALQTEAFF.

This clonotype was recorded many times. The chain has TRBV29-1 and TRBJ1-2; 9 bases are shared with TRBD1. CDR3 length: 12 residues. V gave up 7 bases and J gave up 8 bases; unmatched junction bases: 8. CDR1 SQVTM and CDR2 ANQGSEA come from the germline V gene. The DNA of the CDR3 is TGCAGCGCAACCCCGGACAGGGGAGGCTACACCTTC. This sequence encodes CSATPDRGGYTF.

The table lists this clonotype with many counts. This chain connects TRBV12-3 or TRBV12-4 to TRBJ2-1; 7 positions agree with TRBD1. Unmatched junction bases numbered 3, after V lost 2 bases and J lost 2 bases. The CDR3 has 15 amino acids. The CDR3 coding sequence is TGTGCCAGCAGTTTAAGACAGGGAGCCTACAATGAGCAGTTCTTC. Translated, it gives CASSLRQGAYNEQFF.

This chain joins TRBV7-2 and TRBJ2-3; D possibly corresponds to TRBD2 (6 bases). There are 11 residues in the CDR3. With 10 bases removed from V and 4 bases from J, the gap between germline ends came to 9 bases. CDR1 is SGHTA and CDR2 is FQGNSA in the germline V gene. The CDR3 here is CATWRADTQYF. CDR3 DNA: TGTGCCACCTGGAGGGCAGATACGCAGTATTTT.

Ten or more counts support this clonotype. The chain combines TRBV24-1 with TRBJ2-1; a possible D gene is TRBD2 (6 bases). The germline CDR1 and CDR2 sequences are KGHDR and SFDVKD. The CDR3 length is 16 residues. Trimming stripped 5 bases from V and 2 bases from J, with 15 bases between. The CDR3 nucleotides are TGTGCCACCAGTGTGCCGGGACTTACGACCTACAATGAGCAGTTCTTC. Residues: CATSVPGLTTYNEQFF.